One and the same sample provided the 31 T cell receptor beta chains below, sequenced in a study of T-cell reconstitution after alpha-beta-depleted transplantation in children. The library targeted TCRbeta and was prepared with unique molecular identifiers. TCRdb re-called the PCR reads with MiXCR, one entry per CDR3 protein. The sample contains about 610,000 distinct CDR3 sequences, 10% of which appear only once. This specimen consisted of PBMCs from the stem cell graft donor, obtained from the stem cell graft. These TCRs come from a human donor who donated a stem cell graft to a child with acute myeloid leukemia.

The chain has TRBV6-2 or TRBV6-3 and TRBJ2-5, with 7 positions matching TRBD2. J was trimmed by 0 bases and V by 7 bases; bases with no gene match: 5. This CDR3 has 14 amino acids. CDR1 and CDR2 from the germline V gene are MNHEY and SVGEGT. CDR3 nucleotide sequence: TGTGCCAGCAAGCGGGACTCCTACCAAGAGACCCAGTACTTC. It encodes CASKRDSYQETQYF.

On this clonotype: Sequence at one end of the junction differs from germline and may be a read error. V and J are TRBV7-2 and TRBJ1-6, with unresolved D. The germline gives CDR1 SGHTA, CDR2 FQGNSA. This CDR3 is built from 15 residues. Here the CDR3 DNA reads TGTGCCAGCAGCTTAGCCGCCGATCGGCGGCAGGACTTGTACTTT. It encodes CASSLAADRRQDLYF.

This rearrangement joins TRBV7-6 to TRBJ2-3; TRBD2 agrees at 11 bases. The CDR3 is made up of 18 amino acids. V lost 5 bases and J lost 5; bases outside the gene matches: 15. The germline V gene encodes CDR1 SGHVS and CDR2 FNYEAQ. The CDR3 reads CASSPPSLAGGPKDTQYF. CDR3 sequence (DNA): TGTGCCAGCAGCCCCCCCTCATTAGCGGGAGGGCCAAAAGATACGCAGTATTTT. Variable domain in full (rest from reference TRBV7-6 and TRBJ2-3): GAGVSQSPRYKVTKRGQDVALRCDPISGHVSLYWYRQALGQGPEFLTYFNYEAQQDKSGLPNDRFSAERPEGSISTLTIQRTEQRDSAMYRCASSPPSLAGGPKDTQYFGPGTRLTVL.

This clonotype was seen many times. V is TRBV6-2 or TRBV6-3 and J is TRBJ2-2; 12 bases line up with TRBD2. In germline, CDR1 is MNHEY, CDR2 SVGEGT. After removal of 5 bases from V and 6 bases from J, the junction contained 1 base not matched to a gene. There are 14 residues in the CDR3. The CDR3 region has the DNA TGTGCCAGCAGTCCTAGCGGGAGGGCCGGGGAGCTGTTTTTT. This codes for CASSPSGRAGELFF.

At least ten counts were recorded for this clonotype. The genes are TRBV29-1 and TRBJ2-7; possible D gene TRBD2, 6 bases. The V gene lost 2 bases and the J gene lost 0 bases, with 8 bases spanning the gap. The CDR3 loop spans 13 amino acids. In germline, CDR1 is SQVTM, CDR2 ANQGSEA. This CDR3 is CSVEQGGSYEQYF. For the CDR3, the DNA is TGCAGCGTTGAACAGGGAGGCTCCTACGAGCAGTACTTC.

In its sample, this clonotype was seen many times. The rearrangement joins TRBV6-2 or TRBV6-3 to TRBJ2-1, with 11 bases fitting TRBD1. Germline CDR1 and CDR2: MNHEY and SVGEGT. Losses at the gene ends were 6 bases for V and 2 bases for J; bases not matched to a gene: 3. The CDR3 extends over 15 amino acids. Here the CDR3 reads CASRRTGGTYNEQFF. The CDR3, as DNA: TGTGCCAGCAGGAGGACAGGGGGCACCTACAATGAGCAGTTCTTC.

This clonotype came up many times. V and J are TRBV20-1 and TRBJ2-7; 9 nucleotides match TRBD2. Germline CDR1 and CDR2: DFQATT and SNEGSKA (reference sequence). The CDR3 length is 14 residues. V lost 1 base, J lost 4 bases, and 5 bases stayed unmatched. CDR3 sequence: CSARVLAGTYEQYF. The CDR3 DNA is TGCAGTGCTAGAGTGCTAGCGGGAACATACGAGCAGTACTTC.

This clonotype was detected a few times. The rearrangement links TRBV6-2 or TRBV6-3 to TRBJ2-1; D remains ambiguous. The CDR3 covers 16 residues. CDR1 and CDR2 (germline): MNHEY, SVGEGT. The V gene lost 6 bases and the J gene lost 5 bases, with 20 bases spanning the gap. Written as DNA, the CDR3 is TGTGCCAGCAGCCTCCATAGTGGCGCGCAACACAATGAGCAGTTCTTC. Its translation is CASSLHSGAQHNEQFF.

This clonotype was detected only a few times. The chain carries TRBV28 and TRBJ1-5; D gene unclear. Germline values: CDR1 MDHEN, CDR2 SYDVKM. The CDR3 sequence is 13 residues long. With 10 bases removed from V and 2 bases from J, the gap between germline ends came to 12 bases. CDR3 region: CATALLGNQPQHF. The CDR3 nucleotides are TGTGCCACCGCGCTGCTGGGCAATCAGCCCCAGCATTTT.

The chain joins TRBV3-1 to TRBJ1-5; a weak D match, TRBD1 (6 bases). Trimming shortened V by 3 bases and J by 4 bases, and 7 bases separated the two germline ends. The CDR3 sequence is 13 residues long. Per germline, CDR1 LGHDT and CDR2 YNNKEL (reference sequence). CDR3 region: CASSHRGNQPQHF. The DNA of the CDR3 is TGTGCCAGCAGCCACAGGGGAAATCAGCCCCAGCATTTT. The entire variable domain, with the rest obtained from reference TRBV3-1 and TRBJ1-5, is as follows: DTAVSQTPKYLVTQMGNDKSIKCEQNLGHDTMYWYKQDSKKFLKIMFSYNNKELIINETVPNRFSPKSPDKAHLNLHINSLELGDSAVYFCASSHRGNQPQHFGDGTRLSIL.

V and J are TRBV2 and TRBJ2-7; TRBD1 is a possible D gene (5 bases). There are 16 residues in the CDR3. V dropped 4 bases and J dropped 3 bases, with 19 bases sitting between them. Germline lookup yields CDR1 SNHLY and CDR2 FYNNEI. In DNA, the CDR3 is TGTGCCAGCAGTGCTCAGGGTCCCTCCGTGGGCTACGAGCAGTACTTC. Translation: CASSAQGPSVGYEQYF.

The chain recombines TRBV20-1 with TRBJ2-7, with 7 bases fitting TRBD2. The CDR3 length is 14 residues. Germline CDR1 and CDR2: DFQATT and SNEGSKA (reference sequence). The J segment lost 5 bases and the V segment lost 6 bases, leaving 13 bases of the junction unmatched. This CDR3 is CSARRGGSVNEQYF. In DNA form, the CDR3 reads TGCAGTGCCCGCCGAGGCGGGAGCGTAAACGAGCAGTACTTC.

The rearrangement uses TRBV20-1 and TRBJ2-4; TRBD2 aligns across 13 bases. The CDR3 has 14 amino acids. Losses at the gene ends were 6 bases for V and 6 bases for J; bases not matched to a gene: 5. In germline, CDR1 is DFQATT, CDR2 SNEGSKA (reference sequence). CDR3 residues: CSARLAGGTNIQYF. CDR3 DNA sequence: TGCAGTGCAAGACTAGCGGGAGGTACAAACATTCAGTACTTC.

At least ten counts were recorded for this clonotype. The CDR3 loop reads CSAGGVVTDTQYF. As DNA, the CDR3 is TGCAGTGCGGGGGGGGTGGTGACAGATACGCAGTATTTT. The chain is built from TRBV20-1 and TRBJ2-3; TRBD2 aligns across 7 bases. CDR3 length: 13 residues. The germline V gene encodes CDR1 DFQATT and CDR2 SNEGSKA (reference sequence). Germline trimming cut 6 bases from V and 3 bases from J; bases unmatched to any gene: 6.

This clonotype was seen many times. This chain connects TRBV5-1 to TRBJ2-2; 10 nucleotides align to TRBD1. Germline V gives CDR1 SGHRS, CDR2 YFSETQ. This CDR3 is built from 17 residues. With V trimmed by 6 bases and J by 2 bases, 10 bases remained unmatched. Here the CDR3 reads CASNSMDRGINTGELFF. The CDR3 DNA reads TGCGCCAGCAACTCTATGGACAGGGGGATTAACACCGGGGAGCTGTTTTTT. Variable domain in full (rest from reference TRBV5-1 and TRBJ2-2): KAGVTQTPRYLIKTRGQQVTLSCSPISGHRSVSWYQQTPGQGLQFLFEYFSETQRNKGNFPGRFSGRQFSNSRSEMNVSTLELGDSALYLCASNSMDRGINTGELFFGEGSRLTVL.

This chain connects TRBV18 to TRBJ2-7; no clear D. From germline, CDR1 is KGHSH and CDR2 LQKENI. Trimming stripped 3 bases from V and 3 bases from J, with 12 bases between. This CDR3 has 14 amino acids. CDR3 loop: CASSPTPGDYEQYF. CDR3 DNA: TGTGCCAGCTCACCGACTCCTGGGGACTACGAGCAGTACTTC.

This clonotype was observed at least ten times. The chain combines TRBV27 with TRBJ1-5; no definite D call. V lost 1 base to trimming and J lost 2 bases, with 6 bases between them. From germline, CDR1 is MNHEY and CDR2 SMNVEV (reference sequence). This CDR3 region has 14 residues. The CDR3 loop is CASSLFQGNQPQHF. Written as DNA, the CDR3 is TGTGCCAGCAGTTTATTTCAGGGCAATCAGCCCCAGCATTTT.

This clonotype was picked up a small number of times. V and J are TRBV28 and TRBJ2-2; tentative D call: TRBD1 (6 bases). CDR1 and CDR2 from the germline V gene are MDHEN and SYDVKM. The CDR3 is made up of 15 amino acids. V was trimmed by 8 bases and J by 0 bases, leaving 13 bases between them. CDR3 sequence reads: CASHYAGANTGELFF. The DNA for the CDR3 is TGTGCCAGCCACTACGCAGGGGCGAACACCGGGGAGCTGTTTTTT.

This clonotype was seen more than once but under ten times. J is TRBJ2-7 and V is TRBV12-3 or TRBV12-4; 12 nucleotides line up with TRBD1. CDR3 length: 13 amino acids. V was pared by 9 bases and J by 5 bases, with 5 bases of the junction left unmatched. CDR3 amino acids: CASSGTGGHEQYF. The CDR3 region has the DNA TGTGCCAGTTCCGGGACAGGGGGCCACGAGCAGTACTTC.

Only a few counts were recorded for this clonotype. The genes are TRBV12-3 or TRBV12-4 and TRBJ1-4, with 9 bases fitting TRBD1. The CDR3 consists of 16 residues. The J segment lost 3 bases and the V segment lost 8 bases, leaving 10 bases of the junction unmatched. CDR3 protein: CASGSTGGSSNEKLFF. CDR3 bases: TGTGCCAGCGGGTCGACAGGGGGGAGCTCTAATGAAAAACTGTTTTTT.

In its sample, this clonotype was seen many times. The chain is built from TRBV12-3 or TRBV12-4 and TRBJ1-1; D unresolved. This CDR3 has 14 residues. V lost 2 bases and J lost 4, with 11 bases in between. Here the CDR3 DNA reads TGTGCCAGCAGTTTAATACGCGAGAGCACTGAAGCTTTCTTT. It encodes CASSLIRESTEAFF.

The chain employs TRBV7-2 and TRBJ2-2; TRBD1 matches at 9 bases. V shed 5 bases and J 4 bases; nucleotides not matched to a gene: 5. The CDR3 is 15 residues long. The germline V gene has CDR1 SGHTA and CDR2 FQGNSA. The CDR3 nucleotides read TGTGCCAGCAGCCTCGACAGGGGGACCACCGGGGAGCTGTTTTTT. Protein sequence: CASSLDRGTTGELFF.

CDR3 in amino acids: CASSITRASTDTQYF. The CDR3 nucleotides read TGTGCCAGCAGTATAACTAGGGCTAGCACAGATACGCAGTATTTT. The chain employs TRBV2 and TRBJ2-3, with a possible D match to TRBD2 (5 bases). Germline-derived CDR1 and CDR2 are SNHLY and FYNNEI. The CDR3 loop spans 15 amino acids. V was clipped by 5 bases and J by 0 bases, with 12 bases between them.

In this sample, this clonotype turned up a few times. The J gene is TRBJ2-7, the V gene TRBV18; D gene unclear. The CDR3 is made up of 15 amino acids. Trimming pared 3 bases from V and 2 bases from J, leaving 14 bases between. Germline V lookup: CDR1 KGHSH, CDR2 LQKENI. The CDR3 loop reads CASSPNGGGTYEQYF. In DNA, the CDR3 is TGTGCCAGCTCACCTAACGGCGGTGGGACCTACGAGCAGTACTTC.

This clonotype was counted ten times or more. V is TRBV11-1 and J is TRBJ2-1, with TRBD2 identical over 11 bases. The germline V gene has CDR1 SGHAT and CDR2 FQDESV (reference sequence). The CDR3 has 16 residues. V lost 2 bases to trimming and J lost 5 bases; unmatched junction nucleotides: 5. As DNA, the CDR3 is TGTGCCAGCAGCTTACAAGGACTAGCGGGTGACAATGAGCAGTTCTTC. Translation: CASSLQGLAGDNEQFF.

V is TRBV20-1 and J is TRBJ2-7; 9 positions agree with TRBD2. The CDR3 sequence is 12 residues long. Trimming at V came to 6 bases and at J to 9 bases, leaving 9 bases not matched to a gene. Germline CDR1 is DFQATT and CDR2 is SNEGSKA (reference sequence). The CDR3 nucleotides are TGCAGTGCGGGCCCTTCAGCGGGGGGGCAGTACTTC. It specifies CSAGPSAGGQYF.

In its sample, this clonotype was seen many times. The J gene is TRBJ2-1, the V gene TRBV5-6, with a tentative D call TRBD2 (7 bases). The CDR3 length is 16 residues. Between the trimmed V and J ends, which lost 4 bases and 0 bases, there was a span of 14 bases. The V gene's germline CDR1 is SGHDT and CDR2 YYEEEE. CDR3 in amino acids: CASSGGAASSYNEQFF. In nucleotides, the CDR3 is TGTGCCAGCAGCGGGGGGGCGGCGAGCTCCTACAATGAGCAGTTCTTC.

This clonotype was detected a few times. The chain has TRBV5-1 and TRBJ2-3, with 9 bases identical to TRBD2. V gave up 0 bases and J gave up 2 bases; unmatched junction bases: 4. Germline V CDR1 and CDR2: SGHRS, YFSETQ. This CDR3 spans 16 amino acids. The CDR3 sequence: CASSLVLAGFTDTQYF. The CDR3 DNA reads as TGCGCCAGCAGCTTGGTCCTAGCGGGGTTCACAGATACGCAGTATTTT.

This clonotype appeared many times. CDR3 DNA: TGTGCCAGCAGCTCGAGACTAGCGGGAAGAGGGAATGAGCAGTTCTTC. Translated, it gives CASSSRLAGRGNEQFF. The chain is built from TRBV11-2 and TRBJ2-1, with TRBD2 matching 11 bases. CDR1 is SGHAT, CDR2 FQNNGV, per germline. This CDR3 region has 16 residues. The ends lost 4 bases at V and 7 bases at J; junction bases unmatched: 9.

Ten or more counts support this clonotype. This chain connects TRBV9 to TRBJ2-1; unclear D gene. V lost 0 bases and J 5 bases, leaving 15 bases between the germline ends. CDR1 and CDR2 from the germline V gene are SGDLS and YYNGEE. The CDR3 loop spans 16 amino acids. The CDR3, as DNA: TGTGCCAGCAGCGTAGGGATCTTCCGAGGCGACAATGAGCAGTTCTTC. Encoded protein: CASSVGIFRGDNEQFF.

The chain has TRBV29-1 and TRBJ2-1; a weak D match, TRBD2 (5 bases). V lost 1 base and J lost 4, with 11 bases in between. CDR3 length: 14 residues. CDR1 and CDR2 from the germline V gene are SQVTM and ANQGSEA. This CDR3 reads CSVEGGRWYNEQFF. CDR3 nucleotides: TGCAGCGTTGAAGGTGGGAGATGGTACAATGAGCAGTTCTTC.